The 18 T cell receptor beta chains in this list originate from one sample, sequenced in a study of CD4+ T cells in melanoma. Libraries were prepared by immunoSEQ multiplex PCR; TCRdb keeps only in-frame clonotypes and omits some of them. The sample has around 50,000 clones; 89% are singletons. Sequenced input: peripheral blood. These receptor sequences come from a human donor with melanoma.

The chain uses TRBV18 and TRBJ2-2; D remains unclear. CDR3 size: 19 residues. Between the trimmed V and J ends, which lost 0 bases and 3 bases, there was a span of 20 bases. Germline CDR1 is KGHSH and CDR2 is LQKENI. Written as DNA, the CDR3 is TGTGCCAGCTCACCACCCCGACTCACCTTGGGAACATACACCGGGGAGCTGTTTTTT. Translating gives CASSPPRLTLGTYTGELFF.

V and J are TRBV28 and TRBJ2-5; 9 bases agree with TRBD1. Matching the DNA end better, TRBJ2-7 makes the J call doubtful. In germline, CDR1 is MDHEN, CDR2 SYDVKM. The CDR3 covers 12 residues. The CDR3: CASRDRGDEQYF. CDR3 DNA sequence: TGTGCCAGCAGGGACAGGGGTGACGAGCAGTACTTC.

This clone was recorded a few times. The rearrangement joins TRBV6-5 to TRBJ2-7; possibly TRBD2 for D (5 bases). V lost 0 bases, J lost 4 bases, and 10 bases lay in between. Germline CDR1 reads MNHEY; CDR2 reads SVGAGI. This CDR3 is 14 amino acids long. CDR3 bases: TGTGCCAGCAGTTACTCGAGGGCCACATACGAGCAGTACTTC. Protein: CASSYSRATYEQYF.

This clone is categorized as medium-sized. This chain uses TRBV13 with TRBJ1-2; a possible D gene is TRBD1 (6 bases). This CDR3 is built from 14 residues. In germline, CDR1 is PRHDT, CDR2 FYEKMQ (reference sequence). V dropped 4 bases and J dropped 4 bases, with 13 bases sitting between them. This chain's CDR3 is CASSSYRVGYGYTF. The CDR3 DNA is TGTGCCAGCAGCTCCTACAGGGTTGGCTATGGCTACACCTTC.

The chain joins TRBV6-5 to TRBJ1-2; 12 nucleotides agree with TRBD1. The CDR3 has 14 residues. Germline CDR1 is MNHEY and CDR2 is SVGAGI. J gave up 8 bases and V 4 bases, and 5 bases lay outside the gene matches. The CDR3 DNA follows: TGTGCCAGCAGTTCGTTCGGGACAGGGGGCGGCTACACCTTC. It yields the protein CASSSFGTGGGYTF.

This chain connects TRBV29-1 to TRBJ1-2, with D perhaps matching TRBD1 (6 bases). This CDR3 has 13 residues. Trimming pared 6 bases from V and 8 bases from J, leaving 19 bases between. Germline-derived CDR1 and CDR2 are SQVTM and ANQGSEA. CDR3 region: CSVPIGGGEGYTF. In DNA, the CDR3 is TGCAGCGTCCCAATTGGTGGGGGCGAGGGCTACACCTTC.

The chain combines TRBV30 with TRBJ2-7; possible D gene TRBD1, 5 bases. V was shortened by 2 bases and J by 2 bases, with 13 bases between the two germline ends. CDR1 and CDR2 (germline): GTSNPN, SVGIG (reference sequence). CDR3 length: 14 residues. The CDR3 sequence: CAWSPTTTAYEQYF. CDR3 sequence (DNA): TGTGCCTGGAGTCCGACGACGACAGCCTACGAGCAGTACTTC.

The genes are TRBV30 and TRBJ2-7, with 11 nucleotides matching TRBD1. With V trimmed by 5 bases and J by 6 bases, 12 bases remained unmatched. Germline values: CDR1 GTSNPN, CDR2 SVGIG (reference sequence). CDR3 length equals 15 residues. The CDR3, as DNA: TGTGCCTGGCTGGGACAGGGGGGACTGGAGGGCGAGCAGTACTTC. As protein: CAWLGQGGLEGEQYF.

This chain links TRBV29-1 with TRBJ1-2; no firm D call. The CDR3 is 12 residues long. V was trimmed by 7 bases and J by 7 bases, leaving 16 bases between them. The germline gives CDR1 SQVTM, CDR2 ANQGSEA. For the CDR3, the DNA is TGCAGCGCCTCTGACCCGTCGGGTGGCTACACCTTC. This sequence encodes CSASDPSGGYTF.

The chain joins TRBV9 to TRBJ1-5; 9 bases are a match to TRBD1. The CDR3 spans 18 residues. Germline CDR1 is SGDLS and CDR2 is YYNGEE. V trimming: 1 base; J trimming: 0 bases; junction bases outside the gene matches: 8. The CDR3 protein is CASSVRTGAFYSNQPQHF. The DNA for the CDR3 is TGTGCCAGCAGCGTAAGGACAGGGGCATTTTATAGCAATCAGCCCCAGCATTTT.

The chain has TRBV29-1 and TRBJ2-2; D uncertain. The CDR3 has 14 residues. V was pared by 4 bases and J by 6 bases, with 15 bases between. Per germline, CDR1 SQVTM and CDR2 ANQGSEA. CDR3 sequence reads: CSVVWASSPGELFF. DNA of the CDR3: TGCAGCGTTGTTTGGGCGAGCTCCCCCGGGGAGCTGTTTTTT.

The chain links TRBV28 to TRBJ1-2; TRBD1 aligns across 8 bases. CDR3 length: 13 residues. The V segment lost 3 bases and the J segment 6 bases; nucleotides outside the gene matches: 3. Germline values: CDR1 MDHEN, CDR2 SYDVKM. DNA of the CDR3: TGTGCCAGCAGTTTCTCGACAGGGGATGGCTACACCTTC. Its protein product is CASSFSTGDGYTF.

This sequence joins TRBV5-1 and TRBJ1-1, with D unresolved. Germline V gives CDR1 SGHRS, CDR2 YFSETQ. CDR3 size: 13 residues. V dropped 1 base and J dropped 4 bases, with 8 bases sitting between them. The CDR3 here is CASSLSQVTEAFF. For the CDR3, the DNA is TGCGCCAGCAGCTTGAGTCAGGTCACTGAAGCTTTCTTT.

Here the CDR3 reads CAWRPNRAGWNTEAFF. The CDR3 DNA is TGTGCCTGGAGACCCAATAGGGCAGGGTGGAACACTGAAGCTTTCTTT. This chain links TRBV30 with TRBJ1-1; TRBD1 is a possible D gene (5 bases). Per germline, CDR1 GTSNPN and CDR2 SVGIG (reference sequence). The length of the CDR3 is 16 residues. The V end lost 3 bases, the J end lost 1 base, and 18 bases lay between the germline ends.

The chain employs TRBV4-3 and TRBJ1-2; no firm D call. Germline CDR1 reads LGHNA; CDR2 reads YSLEER. Trimming took off 1 base at V and 4 bases at J, with 10 bases between the two ends. The CDR3 loop spans 14 amino acids. The CDR3 nucleotides read TGCGCCAGCAGCCAAGTGTACGGAGGCTATGGCTACACCTTC. Amino acid sequence: CASSQVYGGYGYTF.

V usage is TRBV4-3 and J usage is TRBJ2-1; TRBD1 or TRBD2 may be the D gene (6 bases each). The length of the CDR3 is 15 residues. The V end lost 1 base, the J end lost 7 bases, and 14 bases lay between the germline ends. CDR1 LGHNA and CDR2 YSLEER come from the germline V gene. CDR3 sequence reads: CASSQVPGASNEQFF. CDR3 nucleotide sequence: TGCGCCAGCAGCCAAGTTCCGGGGGCGAGTAATGAGCAGTTCTTC.

This clone appeared once. The chain has TRBV6-1 and TRBJ1-5, with D possibly TRBD1 on 6 matching bases. Trimming removed 6 bases from V and 6 bases from J, with 12 bases in between. The V gene's germline CDR1 is MNHNS and CDR2 SASEGT. CDR3 size: 13 residues. The CDR3 DNA is TGTGCCAGCAGCGAGGGGGGGCCTCAGCCCCAGCATTTT. Its translation: CASSEGGPQPQHF.

The J gene is TRBJ2-2, the V gene TRBV9; TRBD1 matches 8 bases. The CDR3 runs to 16 residues. The ends lost 1 base at V and 2 bases at J; junction bases unmatched: 4. In germline, CDR1 is SGDLS, CDR2 YYNGEE. The CDR3 DNA reads as TGTGCCAGCAGCGTACGGGGACAGGTTAACACCGGGGAGCTGTTTTTT. It is translated as CASSVRGQVNTGELFF.